This T cell receptor beta chain is from a study of blood T cell repertoires in COVID-19. As for the study in general: Specimens from acute and convalescent COVID-19 originated in the United States, Italy and Spain. The analysed material was cDNA or gDNA that came from T cells, B-cell-depleted T cells, or PBMCs.

From germline, CDR1 is MNHEY and CDR2 SMNVEV (reference sequence). V lost 6 bases, J lost 4 bases, and 12 bases stayed unmatched. CDR3 length: 17 amino acids. The authors' processing: Reference gene primer amplification yielded estimated nucleated cell counts. The data were produced by immunoSEQ multiplex PCR, yet TCRdb's version contains in-frame clones alone and is incomplete. The V and J calls and clone size were taken over from that table, and D and trimming were inferred from the DNA. The table lists about 56,000 clones, about 90% of them singletons, with 20% in the top ten. The chain combines TRBV27 with TRBJ2-2, with TRBD1 matching 9 bases. This receptor was taken from a human donor in a cohort sampled during active COVID-19. Input material: peripheral blood. CDR3 loop: CASRYHSGQGGTGELFF. For the CDR3, the DNA is TGTGCCAGCAGGTACCACTCGGGACAGGGTGGCACCGGGGAGCTGTTTTTT.